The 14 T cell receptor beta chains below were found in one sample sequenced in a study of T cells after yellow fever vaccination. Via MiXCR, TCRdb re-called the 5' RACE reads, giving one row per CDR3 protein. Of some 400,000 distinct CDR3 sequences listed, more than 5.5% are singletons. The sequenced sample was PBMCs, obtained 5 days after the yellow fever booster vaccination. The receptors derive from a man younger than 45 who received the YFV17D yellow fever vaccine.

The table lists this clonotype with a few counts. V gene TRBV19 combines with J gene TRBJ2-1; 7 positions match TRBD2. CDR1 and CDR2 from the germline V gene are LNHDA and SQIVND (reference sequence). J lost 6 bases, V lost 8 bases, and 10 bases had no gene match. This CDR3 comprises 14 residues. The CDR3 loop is CASQKAGRFNEQFF. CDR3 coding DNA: TGTGCCAGTCAGAAAGCGGGAAGGTTCAATGAGCAGTTCTTC.

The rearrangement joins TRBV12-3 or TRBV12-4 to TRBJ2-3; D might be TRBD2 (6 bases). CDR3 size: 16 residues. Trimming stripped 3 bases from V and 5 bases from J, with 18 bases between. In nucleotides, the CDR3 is TGTGCCAGCAGTTTCTTTCTAGCCGTGGAGGGAGATACGCAGTATTTT. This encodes CASSFFLAVEGDTQYF.

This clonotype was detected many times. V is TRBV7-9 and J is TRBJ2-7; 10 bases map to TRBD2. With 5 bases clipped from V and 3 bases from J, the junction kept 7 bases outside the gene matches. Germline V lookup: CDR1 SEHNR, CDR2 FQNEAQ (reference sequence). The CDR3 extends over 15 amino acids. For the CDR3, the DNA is TGTGCCAGCAGCGAAACTAGCGGGGCAAGCTACGAGCAGTACTTC. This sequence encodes CASSETSGASYEQYF. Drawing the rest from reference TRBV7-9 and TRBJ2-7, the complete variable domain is DTGVSQNPRHKITKRGQNVTFRCDPISEHNRLYWYRQTLGQGPEFLTYFQNEAQLEKSRLLSDRFSAERPKGSFSTLEIQRTEQGDSAMYLCASSETSGASYEQYFGPGTRLTVT.

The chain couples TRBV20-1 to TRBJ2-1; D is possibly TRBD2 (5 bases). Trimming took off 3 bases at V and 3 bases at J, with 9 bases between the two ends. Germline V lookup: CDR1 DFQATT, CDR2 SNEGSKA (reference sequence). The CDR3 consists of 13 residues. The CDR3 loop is CSARGANYNEQFF. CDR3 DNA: TGCAGTGCTAGGGGAGCGAACTACAATGAGCAGTTCTTC.

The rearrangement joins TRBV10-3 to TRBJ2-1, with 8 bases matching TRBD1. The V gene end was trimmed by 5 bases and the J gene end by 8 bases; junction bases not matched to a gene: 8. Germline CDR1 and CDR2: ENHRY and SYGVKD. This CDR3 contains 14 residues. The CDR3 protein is CAISLTEDRDEQFF. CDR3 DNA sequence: TGTGCCATCAGTCTGACTGAGGACAGGGATGAGCAGTTCTTC.

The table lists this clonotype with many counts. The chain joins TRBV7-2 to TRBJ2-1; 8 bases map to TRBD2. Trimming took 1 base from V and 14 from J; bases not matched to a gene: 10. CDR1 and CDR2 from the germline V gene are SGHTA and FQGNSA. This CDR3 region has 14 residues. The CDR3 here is CASSLGPLPGGEFF. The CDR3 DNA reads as TGTGCCAGCAGCTTAGGGCCCCTTCCGGGAGGGGAGTTCTTC.

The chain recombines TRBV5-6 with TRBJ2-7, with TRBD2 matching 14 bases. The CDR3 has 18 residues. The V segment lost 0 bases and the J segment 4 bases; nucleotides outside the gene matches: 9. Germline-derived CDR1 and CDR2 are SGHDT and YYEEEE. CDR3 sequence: CASSLEPGLAGEPYEQYF. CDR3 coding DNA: TGTGCCAGCAGCTTGGAACCGGGACTAGCGGGAGAGCCGTACGAGCAGTACTTC.

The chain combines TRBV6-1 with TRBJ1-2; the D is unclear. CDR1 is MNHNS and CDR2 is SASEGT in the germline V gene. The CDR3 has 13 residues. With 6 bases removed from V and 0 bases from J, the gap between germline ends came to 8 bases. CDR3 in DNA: TGTGCCAGCAGGCCGGTAGCTAACTATGGCTACACCTTC. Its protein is CASRPVANYGYTF.

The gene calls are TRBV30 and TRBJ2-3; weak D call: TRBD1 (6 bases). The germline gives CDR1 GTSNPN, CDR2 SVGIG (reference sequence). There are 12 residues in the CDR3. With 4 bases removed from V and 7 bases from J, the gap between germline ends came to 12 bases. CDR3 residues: CAWTIGGNTQYF. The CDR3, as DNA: TGTGCCTGGACCATAGGGGGAAATACGCAGTATTTT.

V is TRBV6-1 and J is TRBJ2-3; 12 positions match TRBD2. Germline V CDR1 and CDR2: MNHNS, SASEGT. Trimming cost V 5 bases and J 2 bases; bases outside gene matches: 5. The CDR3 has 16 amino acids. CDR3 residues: CASSPLAGGYTDTQYF. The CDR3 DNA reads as TGTGCCAGCAGTCCCCTAGCGGGAGGGTACACAGATACGCAGTATTTT.

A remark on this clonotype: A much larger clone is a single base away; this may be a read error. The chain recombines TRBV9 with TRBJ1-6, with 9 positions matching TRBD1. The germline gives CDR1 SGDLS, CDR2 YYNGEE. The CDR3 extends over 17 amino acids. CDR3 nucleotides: TGTGCCTGCAGCCCAGGTGGGACAGGGAGGATGAATTCACCCCTCCACTTT. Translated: CACSPGGTGRMNSPLHF.

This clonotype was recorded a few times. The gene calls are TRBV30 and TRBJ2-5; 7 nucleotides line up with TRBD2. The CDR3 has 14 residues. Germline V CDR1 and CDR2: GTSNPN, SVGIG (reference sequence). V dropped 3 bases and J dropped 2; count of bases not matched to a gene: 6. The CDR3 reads CAWSAGTIQETQYF. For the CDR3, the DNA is TGTGCCTGGAGCGCCGGGACTATACAAGAGACCCAGTACTTC.

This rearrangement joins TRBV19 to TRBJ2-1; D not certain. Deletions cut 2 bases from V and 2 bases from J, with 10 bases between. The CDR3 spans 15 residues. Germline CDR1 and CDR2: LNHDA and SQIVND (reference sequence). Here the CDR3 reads CASSINPMPYNEQFF. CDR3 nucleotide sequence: TGTGCCAGTAGTATAAACCCAATGCCCTACAATGAGCAGTTCTTC.

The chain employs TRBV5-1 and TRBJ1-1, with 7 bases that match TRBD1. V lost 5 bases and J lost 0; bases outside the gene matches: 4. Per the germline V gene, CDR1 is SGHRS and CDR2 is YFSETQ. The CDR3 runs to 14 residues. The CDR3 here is CASRIDRVNTEAFF. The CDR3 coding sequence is TGCGCCAGCAGGATCGACAGGGTGAACACTGAAGCTTTCTTT. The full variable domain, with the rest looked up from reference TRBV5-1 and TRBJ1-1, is KAGVTQTPRYLIKTRGQQVTLSCSPISGHRSVSWYQQTPGQGLQFLFEYFSETQRNKGNFPGRFSGRQFSNSRSEMNVSTLELGDSALYLCASRIDRVNTEAFFGQGTRLTVV.